The 32 T cell receptor beta chains listed next were all sequenced from one sample in a study of identical twins (dated by TCRdb to about 2016). The library was produced with 5' RACE. Sequencing used an Illumina HiSeq 2000. The raw public reads went through TCRdb reprocessing: fastp at Q25, MiXCR clone calling, in-frame beta chains kept. Identical CDR3 proteins give one entry, which carries the most common genes and DNA. The sample data list 700,000 or so distinct CDR3 sequences, and under 9% of these were observed just once. The ten largest clones take up about 0.98% of the sample. Separately, the same data were catalogued under a study of yellow fever vaccine responses in identical twins.

Material for sequencing was PBMCs. The receptors come from a young woman in good health.

This chain connects TRBV20-1 to TRBJ2-7, with a possible D match to TRBD1 (6 bases). CDR3 length: 15 residues. V dropped 2 bases and J dropped 2 bases, with 16 bases sitting between them. In germline, CDR1 is DFQATT, CDR2 SNEGSKA (reference sequence). CDR3 loop: CSARRRQAGPYEQYF. Here the CDR3 DNA reads TGCAGTGCTAGACGTAGACAGGCGGGTCCCTACGAGCAGTACTTC.

V gene TRBV27 combines with J gene TRBJ2-7, with TRBD2 as a possible D gene (6 bases). Trimming removed 4 bases from V and 3 bases from J, with 10 bases in between. The CDR3 consists of 13 residues. CDR1 MNHEY and CDR2 SMNVEV come from the germline V gene (reference sequence). The CDR3 DNA is TGTGCCAGCAGTTACGGACTATTCTACGAGCAGTACTTC. It is translated as CASSYGLFYEQYF.

This clonotype has ten or more counts. The chain joins TRBV5-6 to TRBJ2-7; no clear D. The germline gives CDR1 SGHDT, CDR2 YYEEEE. Trimming left V 5 bases short and J 5 bases short, with 20 bases between. The CDR3 consists of 15 residues. The CDR3 loop is CASRKPSDLLDEQYF. Written as DNA, the CDR3 is TGTGCCAGCAGAAAACCTAGTGATCTACTCGACGAGCAGTACTTC. The full variable domain, with the rest looked up from reference TRBV5-6 and TRBJ2-7, is DAGVTQSPTHLIKTRGQQVTLRCSPKSGHDTVSWYQQALGQGPQFIFQYYEEEERQRGNFPDRFSGHQFPNYSSELNVNALLLGDSALYLCASRKPSDLLDEQYFGPGTRLTVT.

This clonotype was observed a handful of times. The V gene is TRBV7-2, the J gene TRBJ2-5; TRBD2 matches 7 bases. CDR1 and CDR2 from the germline V gene are SGHTA and FQGNSA. This CDR3 has 14 amino acids. V gave up 2 bases and J gave up 5 bases; unmatched junction bases: 5. The CDR3 spells CASSLQRGAETQYF. The CDR3 coding sequence is TGTGCCAGCAGCTTACAGCGGGGTGCTGAGACCCAGTACTTC.

CDR3 protein: CASSLASGAQTSYEQYF. The CDR3, as DNA: TGTGCCAGCAGTTTAGCGAGCGGGGCCCAGACTTCCTACGAGCAGTACTTC. The gene calls are TRBV12-3 or TRBV12-4 and TRBJ2-7; 7 bases agree with TRBD2. The CDR3 loop spans 17 amino acids. Trimming cost V 0 bases and J 1 base; bases outside gene matches: 9.

The V and J genes are TRBV4-3 and TRBJ1-6; 10 nucleotides align to TRBD1. Germline trimming cut 0 bases from V and 9 bases from J; bases unmatched to any gene: 5. The CDR3 covers 16 residues. Germline V gene data show CDR1 as LGHNA and CDR2 as YSLEER. CDR3 residues: CASSQDRDRGSSPLHF. CDR3 bases: TGCGCCAGCAGCCAAGATCGGGACAGGGGTAGTTCACCCCTCCACTTT.

This clonotype was recorded many times. V and J are TRBV24-1 and TRBJ2-7, with TRBD1 matching over 8 bases. V lost 4 bases to trimming and J lost 3 bases; unmatched junction nucleotides: 7. The germline gives CDR1 KGHDR, CDR2 SFDVKD. This CDR3 has 15 amino acids. CDR3 DNA sequence: TGTGCCACCAGTGAGGCCGGGACAGGCCTCTACGAGCAGTACTTC. Translated, it gives CATSEAGTGLYEQYF.

There are many counts of this clonotype. The chain has TRBV7-3 and TRBJ2-3; 10 positions agree with TRBD2. This CDR3 is built from 15 residues. Per germline, CDR1 SGHTA and CDR2 FQGTGA. The J segment lost 4 bases and the V segment lost 5 bases, leaving 6 bases of the junction unmatched. CDR3 sequence (DNA): TGTGCCAGCAGCGCATCTAGCGGGGGTTCAGATACGCAGTATTTT. It encodes CASSASSGGSDTQYF. Using reference TRBV7-3 and TRBJ2-3 for the parts outside the CDR3, the full variable domain is GAGVSQTPSNKVTEKGKYVELRCDPISGHTALYWYRQSLGQGPEFLIYFQGTGAADDSGLPNDRFFAVRPEGSVSTLKIQRTERGDSAVYLCASSASSGGSDTQYFGPGTRLTVL.

V gene TRBV5-1 combines with J gene TRBJ2-3; D unclear. The germline gives CDR1 SGHRS, CDR2 YFSETQ. The CDR3 sequence is 15 residues long. Trimming stripped 0 bases from V and 4 bases from J, with 12 bases between. The CDR3 DNA reads TGCGCCAGCAGCTTGGCCCCCAGGTCCCCAGATACGCAGTATTTT. Amino acid sequence: CASSLAPRSPDTQYF.

V gene TRBV20-1 combines with J gene TRBJ1-1; 8 nucleotides align to TRBD1. The CDR3 consists of 13 residues. The germline V gene has CDR1 DFQATT and CDR2 SNEGSKA (reference sequence). V lost 5 bases to trimming and J lost 7 bases; unmatched junction nucleotides: 9. The chain's CDR3 is CSAPDRAGDEAFF. The CDR3 bases are TGCAGTGCTCCGGACAGGGCCGGGGATGAAGCTTTCTTT.

This clonotype was seen only a few times. This chain links TRBV7-9 with TRBJ1-4; D remains unclear. V was clipped by 5 bases and J by 0 bases, with 10 bases between them. CDR3 length: 15 amino acids. Germline V CDR1 and CDR2: SEHNR, FQNEAQ (reference sequence). The CDR3 DNA reads as TGTGCCAGCAGCCCCGACACCTCAACTAATGAAAAACTGTTTTTT. As protein: CASSPDTSTNEKLFF.

The rearrangement joins TRBV18 to TRBJ2-1; D possibly uses TRBD1 or TRBD2 (5 bases each). Trimming stripped 1 base from V and 4 bases from J, with 11 bases between. Looked up from germline, CDR1 is KGHSH and CDR2 is LQKENI. The CDR3 has 15 amino acids. CDR3 DNA sequence: TGTGCCAGCTCACCACGGGGGAGTGGGTACAATGAGCAGTTCTTC. It yields the protein CASSPRGSGYNEQFF.

This clonotype was detected ten times or more. The chain has TRBV4-3 and TRBJ2-3; 13 nucleotides agree with TRBD2. Germline V gives CDR1 LGHNA, CDR2 YSLEER. CDR3 size: 17 residues. Trimming removed 1 base from V and 2 bases from J; junction bases left unmatched: 3. CDR3 sequence reads: CASSQAGLAGDTDTQYF. DNA for the CDR3: TGCGCCAGCAGCCAAGCCGGACTAGCGGGAGACACAGATACGCAGTATTTT.

The sample holds a few counts of this clonotype. This rearrangement joins TRBV28 to TRBJ1-1, with unresolved D. Germline CDR1 MDHEN, CDR2 SYDVKM. Between the trimmed V and J ends, which lost 1 base and 7 bases, there was a span of 4 bases. The CDR3 totals 11 residues. The CDR3 region has the DNA TGTGCCAGCAGTTTATTCGTTGAAGCTTTCTTT. This codes for CASSLFVEAFF.

This clonotype was detected a few times. V and J are TRBV7-9 and TRBJ1-2; D remains ambiguous. V was cut by 0 bases and J by 8 bases, with 4 bases left in between. This CDR3 is 11 amino acids long. Germline values: CDR1 SEHNR, CDR2 FQNEAQ (reference sequence). The CDR3 loop is CASSLAIGYTF. The CDR3 DNA reads TGTGCCAGCAGCTTAGCTATAGGCTACACCTTC. Variable domain in full (rest from reference TRBV7-9 and TRBJ1-2): DTGVSQNPRHKITKRGQNVTFRCDPISEHNRLYWYRQTLGQGPEFLTYFQNEAQLEKSRLLSDRFSAERPKGSFSTLEIQRTEQGDSAMYLCASSLAIGYTFGSGTRLTVV.

V is TRBV18 and J is TRBJ1-6; no firm D call. Deletions cut 3 bases from V and 8 bases from J, with 11 bases between. This CDR3 is built from 14 residues. In germline, CDR1 is KGHSH, CDR2 LQKENI. For the CDR3, the DNA is TGTGCCAGCTCACCGAAAGGGCTTGATTCACCCCTCCACTTT. It specifies CASSPKGLDSPLHF.

The chain is built from TRBV9 and TRBJ2-5, with 7 bases aligning to TRBD2. Germline CDR1 SGDLS, CDR2 YYNGEE. Losses at the gene ends were 4 bases for V and 5 bases for J; bases not matched to a gene: 11. CDR3 length equals 15 residues. The chain's CDR3 is CASSPRDYGGETQYF. As DNA, the CDR3 is TGTGCCAGCAGCCCGCGGGACTACGGTGGGGAGACCCAGTACTTC.

This clonotype showed up many times. The chain links TRBV5-1 to TRBJ2-7; D uncertain. Trimming took 0 bases from V and 3 from J, leaving 7 bases between them. The CDR3 sequence is 13 residues long. Germline assignment: CDR1 SGHRS and CDR2 YFSETQ. The CDR3: CASSLEQLYEQYF. The CDR3 DNA reads as TGCGCCAGCAGCTTGGAACAACTCTACGAGCAGTACTTC.

The chain has TRBV7-9 and TRBJ2-1, with D perhaps matching TRBD1 or TRBD2 (5 bases each). The CDR3 covers 16 residues. CDR1 SEHNR and CDR2 FQNEAQ come from the germline V gene (reference sequence). V shed 2 bases and J shed 5 bases, with 16 bases lying between them. The CDR3 region has the DNA TGTGCCAGCAGCTTAAGTCTAGGGACGGCTAACAATGAGCAGTTCTTC. Translating gives CASSLSLGTANNEQFF.

This chain links TRBV4-2 with TRBJ2-5; the D gene could be TRBD1 or TRBD2 (6 bases each). Deletions cut 0 bases from V and 0 bases from J, with 17 bases between. CDR1 and CDR2 (germline): LGHNA, YNFKEQ. This CDR3 contains 18 residues. CDR3 loop: CASSQEWSGGENQETQYF. The CDR3 nucleotides are TGTGCCAGCAGCCAAGAATGGTCCGGGGGCGAAAACCAAGAGACCCAGTACTTC.

This clonotype has at least ten counts. V gene TRBV4-1 combines with J gene TRBJ2-7; D may be TRBD1 (6 bases). This CDR3 region has 15 residues. Germline V gene lookup returns CDR1 MGHRA and CDR2 YSYEKL. The V gene lost 0 bases and the J gene lost 6 bases, with 15 bases spanning the gap. The CDR3 loop reads CASSQEGTGYGEQYF. In DNA, the CDR3 is TGCGCCAGCAGCCAAGAAGGTACAGGGTACGGCGAGCAGTACTTC.

In nucleotides, the CDR3 is TGCGCCAGCAGCCCGGACCCCAACTATGGCTACACCTTC. Amino acids: CASSPDPNYGYTF. This chain connects TRBV5-1 to TRBJ1-2; D is unresolved. The V end was cut by 4 bases, the J end by 2 bases, with 9 bases between. CDR3 length: 13 amino acids. Germline values: CDR1 SGHRS, CDR2 YFSETQ.

With respect to this clonotype: Given a much more abundant clone one base away, this may be a read error. The CDR3 region has the DNA TGCGCCAGAAGCCAAGAGGGGACAGGAACAGATACGCAGTATTTT. Translated, it gives CARSQEGTGTDTQYF. The rearrangement links TRBV4-1 to TRBJ2-3, with 8 positions matching TRBD1. Germline CDR1 MGHRA, CDR2 YSYEKL. The CDR3 totals 15 residues.

The table lists this clonotype with many counts. The chain employs TRBV10-3 and TRBJ2-5, with D tentatively TRBD2 (6 bases). The CDR3 runs to 15 residues. The V end was cut by 3 bases, the J end by 4 bases, with 15 bases between. Germline CDR1 reads ENHRY; CDR2 reads SYGVKD. The chain's CDR3 is CAISEGGERGETQYF. Written as DNA, the CDR3 is TGTGCCATCAGTGAAGGAGGGGAGAGGGGAGAGACCCAGTACTTC.

In this sample, this clonotype turned up many times. V gene TRBV9 combines with J gene TRBJ2-3; tentative D call: TRBD2 (5 bases). Between the trimmed V and J ends, which lost 2 bases and 4 bases, there was a span of 8 bases. This CDR3 is 13 amino acids long. Germline loops: CDR1 SGDLS, CDR2 YYNGEE. CDR3 residues: CASSVGVPDTQYF. DNA of the CDR3: TGTGCCAGCAGCGTCGGGGTCCCAGATACGCAGTATTTT.

This clonotype showed up just a few times. The V gene is TRBV20-1, the J gene TRBJ2-5; 8 nucleotides line up with TRBD1. This CDR3 is 15 amino acids long. Germline V gene sequence: CDR1 DFQATT, CDR2 SNEGSKA (reference sequence). Losses at the gene ends were 0 bases for V and 5 bases for J; bases not matched to a gene: 8. The CDR3 DNA reads TGCAGTGCTAGAGATGCGGACAGGGTCAAGGAGACCCAGTACTTC. Its translation is CSARDADRVKETQYF.

This clonotype has more than one count but fewer than ten. This chain joins TRBV12-3 or TRBV12-4 and TRBJ2-7; possible D gene TRBD1, 5 bases. V shed 5 bases and J shed 0 bases, with 11 bases lying between them. This CDR3 has 14 residues. The CDR3 bases are TGTGCCAGCAGTGGCCCGACAGTCTCCTACGAGCAGTACTTC. Amino acids: CASSGPTVSYEQYF.

J is TRBJ2-7 and V is TRBV20-1; D is ambiguous. V dropped 0 bases and J dropped 0 bases, with 15 bases sitting between them. This CDR3 has 16 amino acids. CDR1 DFQATT and CDR2 SNEGSKA come from the germline V gene (reference sequence). The CDR3 reads CSARDLASPRSYEQYF. In DNA, the CDR3 is TGCAGTGCTAGAGATCTGGCTTCCCCCCGCTCCTACGAGCAGTACTTC.

This sequence joins TRBV3-1 and TRBJ2-5; 10 bases are shared with TRBD1. The CDR3 runs to 17 residues. Germline values: CDR1 LGHDT, CDR2 YNNKEL (reference sequence). V was clipped by 2 bases and J by 5 bases; unmatched bases: 11. This chain's CDR3 is CASSQLTGGISLETQYF. The DNA of the CDR3 is TGTGCCAGCAGCCAATTGACAGGGGGCATTAGTTTGGAGACCCAGTACTTC.

This clonotype was detected only once. This may arise from a read error, as a much more abundant clone is one base away. This sequence joins TRBV9 and TRBJ1-3, with 7 bases aligning to TRBD1. Germline V gene lookup returns CDR1 SGDLS and CDR2 YYNGEE. The CDR3 is made up of 17 amino acids. This CDR3 reads CASGVSWDSFSGNTIYF. The DNA of the CDR3 is TGTGCCAGCGGCGTATCTTGGGACAGCTTCTCTGGAAACACCATATATTTT.

Only a few counts were recorded for this clonotype. The J gene is TRBJ1-4, the V gene TRBV7-9; 7 nucleotides line up with TRBD1. V shed 6 bases, J shed 5 bases, and the junction held 6 bases outside the gene matches. Germline CDR1 SEHNR, CDR2 FQNEAQ (reference sequence). The length of the CDR3 is 14 residues. The CDR3 DNA reads TGTGCCAGCAGGGGACCGGGACAGAATGAAAAACTGTTTTTT. Amino acids: CASRGPGQNEKLFF.

This clonotype was counted a few times. The rearrangement joins TRBV12-3 or TRBV12-4 to TRBJ2-1, with 8 bases fitting TRBD2. The CDR3 consists of 14 residues. J gave up 7 bases and V 6 bases, and 8 bases lay outside the gene matches. The CDR3 is CASSLTSATNEQFF. DNA of the CDR3: TGTGCCAGCAGCCTGACTAGCGCTACTAATGAGCAGTTCTTC.